The text below deals with one T cell receptor (beta chain). The entry originates in a study of cytomegalovirus exposure and HLA in healthy donors. The PCR had 60 Vbeta and 13 Jbeta primers. Assay used: immunoSEQ multiplex PCR; TCRdb lists only in-frame clones, some missing. This sample carries 150,000 to 200,000 clones, with 2% to 2.5% going to the ten biggest clones. CDR1 is SGHRS, CDR2 YFSETQ, per germline. This CDR3 region has 15 residues. V shed 3 bases and J shed 5 bases, with 17 bases lying between them. The chain combines TRBV5-1 with TRBJ1-1, with unresolved D. The material sequenced was PBMCs. The origin of this receptor is a man aged 25 to 45 in good health and CMV-seronegative. The chain's CDR3 is CASSSGGSMGTEAFF. The CDR3 bases are TGCGCCAGCAGCTCCGGAGGGTCCATGGGAACTGAAGCTTTCTTT.